The clone carrying this T cell receptor beta chain was picked up many times. Its specificity is unknown. Trimming took 1 base from V and 0 from J, leaving 22 bases between them. The CDR3 covers 21 residues. Per germline, CDR1 SGHTA and CDR2 FQGNSA. TCRalpha and TCRbeta libraries used 5'RACE with constant-segment primers and UMIs. Via MiXCR, TCRdb re-called the 5' RACE reads, giving one row per CDR3 protein. The sample holds 120,000 to 150,000 distinct CDR3 sequences; roughly 21% are singletons and the top ten take around 2%. The source of the sample is a study of T-cell memory formation after mild COVID-19. Study-level background: Clusters of TCRs were largely donor specific. Study outcomes and limitations: Researchers found some responding clones in pre-infection memory, a sign that cross-reactive memory joined. Clonal second-wave expansions that peaked on day 37 had unconfirmed SARS-CoV-2 specificity.

The chain joins TRBV7-2 to TRBJ1-6, with a possible D match to TRBD1 (5 bases). The clonotype comes from an adult woman who had mild COVID-19 (a few samples of this study predate the infection). Cell type and time point are not known. The source material was PBMCs or a T cell subset sorted from them (not recorded which). As DNA, the CDR3 is TGTGCCAGCAGCTTAGTTCAGGGACGGCTGATTTCGAGCTCCTATAATTCACCCCTCCACTTT. This sequence encodes CASSLVQGRLISSSYNSPLHF.